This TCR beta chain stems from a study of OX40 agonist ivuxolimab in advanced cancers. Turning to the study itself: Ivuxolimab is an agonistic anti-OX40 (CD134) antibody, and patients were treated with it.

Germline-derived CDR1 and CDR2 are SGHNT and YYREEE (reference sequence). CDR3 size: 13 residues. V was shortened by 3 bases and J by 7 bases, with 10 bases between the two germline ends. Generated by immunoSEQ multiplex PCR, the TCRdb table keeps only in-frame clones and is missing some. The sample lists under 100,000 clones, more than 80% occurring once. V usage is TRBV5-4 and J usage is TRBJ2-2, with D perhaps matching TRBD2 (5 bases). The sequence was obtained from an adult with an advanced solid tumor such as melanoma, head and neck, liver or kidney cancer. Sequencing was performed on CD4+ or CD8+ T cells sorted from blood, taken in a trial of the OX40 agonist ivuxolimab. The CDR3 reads CASSWDEGGELFF. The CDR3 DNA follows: TGTGCCAGCAGCTGGGATGAGGGCGGGGAGCTGTTTTTT.